This T cell receptor (beta chain) derives from a study of cytomegalovirus exposure and HLA in healthy donors. PCR amplification relied on 60 Vbeta primers (plus 13 Jbeta primers). In the source study's methods: Unique TCR beta chains numbered around 80 million in a later analysis, with 10 million to 14 million shared. This table comes from immunoSEQ multiplex PCR, and its TCRdb copy is limited to in-frame clones, with some not included. The V and J calls and clone size come from that table; D and trimming were worked out from the DNA. The data hold almost 200,000 clones, with around three quarters observed a single time. The CDR3 has 14 residues. V was trimmed by 4 bases and J by 0 bases, leaving 11 bases between them. Germline V lookup: CDR1 SGHRS, CDR2 YFSETQ. A single count supports this clone.

Sequencing was carried out using PBMCs. The receptor's source is a woman in her twenties or thirties in good health and CMV-seropositive. The J gene is TRBJ2-7, the V gene TRBV5-1; a possible D gene is TRBD1 (6 bases). CDR3 in DNA: TGCGCCAGCAGCCACCGGGACACCTCCTACGAGCAGTACTTC. It codes for CASSHRDTSYEQYF.